The next 23 T cell receptor beta chains were all read from a single sample in a study of cytomegalovirus exposure and HLA in healthy donors. The study ran its PCR with 60 Vbeta and 13 Jbeta primers. Only in-frame clones appear in the TCRdb table, and some are missing; sequencing was by immunoSEQ multiplex PCR. Among 200,000 to 250,000 clones listed, 65% to 80% were seen once. The sequencing input was PBMCs. The receptors come from a man aged 35 to 55 in good health and CMV-seronegative.

V gene TRBV4-1 combines with J gene TRBJ2-1, with 8 nucleotides matching TRBD2. V trimming: 4 bases; J trimming: 2 bases; junction bases outside the gene matches: 4. Germline V lookup: CDR1 MGHRA, CDR2 YSYEKL. This CDR3 has 15 residues. The CDR3 DNA follows: TGCGCCAGCAGCCTAGTCGGGGGGGCCTACAATGAGCAGTTCTTC. Protein: CASSLVGGAYNEQFF.

The rearrangement joins TRBV7-9 to TRBJ1-3; D unclear. Deletions cut 3 bases from V and 4 bases from J, with 16 bases between. The V gene's germline CDR1 is SEHNR and CDR2 FQNEAQ (reference sequence). The CDR3 is 16 amino acids. The CDR3 sequence is CASSFHSQTFGNTIYF. CDR3 in DNA: TGTGCCAGCAGCTTCCACAGTCAGACGTTCGGAAACACCATATATTTT.

This clone was counted once. V gene TRBV28 combines with J gene TRBJ1-2, with D possibly being TRBD1 (6 bases). V shed 3 bases and J shed 7 bases, with 18 bases lying between them. Germline assignment: CDR1 MDHEN and CDR2 SYDVKM. There are 15 residues in the CDR3. The CDR3 is CASSFSISGAFGYTF. The CDR3 DNA reads TGTGCCAGCAGTTTTAGTATTTCAGGGGCGTTTGGCTACACCTTC.

The rearrangement links TRBV19 to TRBJ2-1; 14 bases match TRBD2. Germline values: CDR1 LNHDA, CDR2 SQIVND (reference sequence). This CDR3 has 15 residues. Unmatched junction bases numbered 7, after V lost 8 bases and J lost 7 bases. CDR3 nucleotide sequence: TGTGCCAGTTTCTCCGGACTAGCGGGGGGTAATGAGCAGTTCTTC. Translation gives CASFSGLAGGNEQFF.

The chain joins TRBV6-4 to TRBJ2-1; D is perhaps TRBD1 (6 bases). Per the germline V gene, CDR1 is MRHNA and CDR2 is SNTAGT. The length of the CDR3 is 14 residues. Trimming pared 11 bases from V and 0 bases from J, leaving 14 bases between. Here the CDR3 reads CAAAGTFSYNEQFF. CDR3 DNA: TGTGCCGCCGCCGGGACATTCTCCTACAATGAGCAGTTCTTC.

V gene TRBV30 combines with J gene TRBJ1-5; D perhaps matches TRBD1 (5 bases). Per germline, CDR1 GTSNPN and CDR2 SVGIG (reference sequence). The CDR3 runs 14 residues. V lost 2 bases to trimming and J lost 3 bases, with 11 bases between them. This chain's CDR3 is CAWSLSTANQPQHF. The DNA for the CDR3 is TGTGCCTGGAGTCTGTCGACAGCCAATCAGCCCCAGCATTTT.

The CDR3 reads CASSLPGVRGTEAFF. DNA of the CDR3: TGTGCCAGCAGTTTACCCGGGGTTCGCGGTACTGAAGCTTTCTTT. The J gene is TRBJ1-1, the V gene TRBV28; D is unresolved. V dropped 2 bases and J dropped 5 bases, with 15 bases sitting between them. Germline CDR1 and CDR2: MDHEN and SYDVKM. CDR3 length: 15 amino acids.

The chain links TRBV2 to TRBJ2-1; maybe TRBD2 (6 bases). Trimming took 4 bases from V and 2 from J, leaving 15 bases between them. CDR3 length equals 16 residues. The germline V gene has CDR1 SNHLY and CDR2 FYNNEI. This CDR3 is CASSAILAAAYNEQFF. The CDR3 bases are TGTGCCAGCAGTGCGATACTAGCAGCTGCCTACAATGAGCAGTTCTTC.

The chain recombines TRBV9 with TRBJ1-2; tentative D call: TRBD1 (5 bases). The CDR3 has 13 residues. Germline CDR1 is SGDLS and CDR2 is YYNGEE. The V end lost 4 bases, the J end lost 5 bases, and 12 bases lay between the germline ends. CDR3 DNA: TGTGCCAGCAGCCCCACGGGGGGATATGGCTACACCTTC. As protein: CASSPTGGYGYTF.

The rearrangement uses TRBV29-1 and TRBJ2-7; 13 bases are shared with TRBD2. Trimming took 6 bases from V and 8 from J; bases not matched to a gene: 16. Germline CDR1 is SQVTM and CDR2 is ANQGSEA. The CDR3 spans 16 residues. The chain's CDR3 is CSVSHGLAGAQTQQYF. CDR3 DNA sequence: TGCAGCGTCTCCCACGGACTAGCGGGAGCCCAAACCCAGCAGTACTTC.

The V gene is TRBV4-3, the J gene TRBJ2-7; TRBD1 matches at 7 bases. CDR3 size: 18 residues. CDR1 is LGHNA, CDR2 YSLEER, per germline. The ends lost 0 bases at V and 1 base at J; junction bases unmatched: 12. CDR3 nucleotides: TGCGCCAGCAGCCAAGACCCCTCGGGACAGAAAAGTTCCTACGAGCAGTACTTC. Translated, it gives CASSQDPSGQKSSYEQYF.

This clone came up once. The chain employs TRBV7-9 and TRBJ1-3; TRBD1 might be the D (5 bases). The CDR3 extends over 13 amino acids. The germline gives CDR1 SEHNR, CDR2 FQNEAQ (reference sequence). V dropped 5 bases and J dropped 8 bases, with 13 bases sitting between them. CDR3 protein: CASSPSPGYTIYF. As DNA, the CDR3 is TGTGCCAGCAGCCCATCCCCAGGGTACACCATATATTTT.

The V gene is TRBV2, the J gene TRBJ2-5; 7 bases match TRBD1. The germline gives CDR1 SNHLY, CDR2 FYNNEI. Unmatched junction bases numbered 8, after V lost 5 bases and J lost 2 bases. This CDR3 is 15 amino acids long. DNA of the CDR3: TGTGCCAGCAGTTCAAACAGGGGACCTCAAGAGACCCAGTACTTC. Encoded protein: CASSSNRGPQETQYF.

This clone was recorded only once. The CDR3 bases are TGTGCCAGCTCACCGGCCTTGATGGTGAACACTGAAGCTTTCTTT. Translated, it gives CASSPALMVNTEAFF. This chain uses TRBV18 with TRBJ1-1; D call uncertain. Germline CDR1 reads KGHSH; CDR2 reads LQKENI. Trimming shortened V by 3 bases and J by 0 bases, and 11 bases separated the two germline ends. CDR3 length equals 15 residues.

The CDR3 nucleotides read TGTGCCATCTCCGGGACTAGCGGGGCCTCCTACAATGAGCAGTTCTTC. Translating it yields CAISGTSGASYNEQFF. The chain couples TRBV10-3 to TRBJ2-1, with 13 nucleotides matching TRBD2. Looked up from germline, CDR1 is ENHRY and CDR2 is SYGVKD. J lost 0 bases, V lost 8 bases, and 4 bases had no gene match. This CDR3 spans 16 amino acids.

The rearrangement joins TRBV5-4 to TRBJ2-6; 8 bases fit TRBD1. The CDR3 loop spans 16 amino acids. Germline CDR1 SGHNT, CDR2 YYREEE (reference sequence). V lost 5 bases and J lost 1; bases outside the gene matches: 5. CDR3 DNA: TGTGCCAGCAGTAGGGACAGGATATCTGGGGCCAACGTCCTGACTTTC. Its protein product is CASSRDRISGANVLTF.

This clone was detected only a few times. The chain carries TRBV10-3 and TRBJ1-1; no firm D call. V was trimmed by 2 bases and J by 8 bases, leaving 27 bases between them. The CDR3 sequence is 18 residues long. The germline CDR1 and CDR2 sequences are ENHRY and SYGVKD. The DNA for the CDR3 is TGTGCCATCAGTGAGGAGTATGGGAATGAGGGCAGTGGAGACGAAGCTTTCTTT. Amino acids: CAISEEYGNEGSGDEAFF.

The CDR3 coding sequence is TGCGCCAGCAGCCAAGAGGACATAGCGGGGTTTTTTACCGGGGAGCTGTTTTTT. Amino acid sequence: CASSQEDIAGFFTGELFF. The J gene is TRBJ2-2, the V gene TRBV4-1; TRBD2 matches 8 bases. J lost 5 bases, V lost 0 bases, and 11 bases had no gene match. Germline loops: CDR1 MGHRA, CDR2 YSYEKL. CDR3 size: 18 residues.

This sequence joins TRBV25-1 and TRBJ1-2, with D hard to call. Germline assignment: CDR1 MGHDK and CDR2 SYGVNS. Trimming left V 6 bases short and J 4 bases short, with 15 bases between. The CDR3 extends over 14 amino acids. The CDR3 protein is CASSSRGPAYGYTF. The CDR3 nucleotides are TGTGCCAGCAGCTCCCGCGGCCCCGCCTATGGCTACACCTTC.

This chain links TRBV19 with TRBJ1-1, with D possibly being TRBD1 (5 bases). Trimming stripped 1 base from V and 6 bases from J, with 15 bases between. Germline V lookup: CDR1 LNHDA, CDR2 SQIVND (reference sequence). The CDR3 has 15 amino acids. The CDR3 bases are TGTGCCAGTAGTATAGCAGGGCAGGGTATCGCTGAAGCTTTCTTT. Residues: CASSIAGQGIAEAFF.

The chain uses TRBV30 and TRBJ1-5, with 8 bases that match TRBD1. V dropped 2 bases and J dropped 7; count of bases not matched to a gene: 7. Germline CDR1 GTSNPN, CDR2 SVGIG (reference sequence). The CDR3 spans 14 residues. CDR3 in DNA: TGTGCCTGGAGTCACCCAGGGGGCGGACAGCCCCAGCATTTT. Amino acid sequence: CAWSHPGGGQPQHF. The variable domain in full, completed from reference TRBV30 and TRBJ1-5, reads SQTIHQWPATLVQPVGSPLSLECTVEGTSNPNLYWYRQAAGRGLQLLFYSVGIGQISSEVPQNLSASRPQDRQFILSSKKLLLSDSGFYLCAWSHPGGGQPQHFGDGTRLSIL.

The gene calls are TRBV5-1 and TRBJ1-1, with a weak D call TRBD1 (6 bases). Germline V gives CDR1 SGHRS, CDR2 YFSETQ. This CDR3 region has 15 residues. Trimming pared 3 bases from V and 1 base from J, leaving 13 bases between. The CDR3 DNA follows: TGCGCCAGCAGCTCCTCCGGGACATCGAACACTGAAGCTTTCTTT. It yields the protein CASSSSGTSNTEAFF.

The chain employs TRBV6-5 and TRBJ1-6, with a possible D match to TRBD1 (5 bases). CDR1 is MNHEY, CDR2 SVGAGI, per germline. Between the trimmed V and J ends, which lost 6 bases and 5 bases, there was a span of 14 bases. This CDR3 contains 15 residues. The CDR3 protein is CASRRQIRDNSPLHF. The CDR3 region has the DNA TGTGCCAGCAGACGACAGATACGGGATAATTCACCCCTCCACTTT.